This TCR beta chain was found in a study of spatial heterogeneity in lung cancer. The time point denotes: blood at routine non-recurrence follow-up after resection. Germline values: CDR1 SGHKS, CDR2 YYEKEE (reference sequence). The CDR3 is made up of 17 amino acids. The V end lost 1 base, the J end lost 0 bases, and 14 bases lay between the germline ends. TCR cDNA molecules each carried a unique molecular identifier. MiXCR, run by TCRdb on the 5' RACE reads, gives a single entry per CDR3 protein. The sample yields 110,000 or so distinct CDR3 sequences, 10% to 13% seen once. This clonotype was counted only a few times.

The clonotype comes from a female donor with early-stage non-small cell lung cancer. Material: PBMCs, obtained at follow-up. The chain carries TRBV5-5 and TRBJ1-3; perhaps TRBD1 as D (6 bases). The CDR3 coding sequence is TGTGCCAGCAGCTTGCGGTTGACAGGAAACTCTGGAAACACCATATATTTT. Protein product: CASSLRLTGNSGNTIYF.